The sequence of this TCR beta chain was determined in a study of T cells in Graves' hyperthyroidism and ophthalmopathy. Whole-study context: The initial diagnosis was the point when peripheral blood was collected, ahead of any treatment.

This clonotype was detected a few times. Compared with germline, one end of the junction differs, possibly owing to a read error. TCR beta CDR3 regions were amplified from RNA. The HTBI primer set served for first-round RT-PCR of the TCR CDR3. Using its own MiXCR run on the multiplex PCR reads, TCRdb lists one record per CDR3 protein. The repertoire holds over 700,000 distinct CDR3 sequences, 35% to 40% seen once, with 8.9% in the top ten. CDR1 is SGHRS, CDR2 YFSETQ, per germline. The CDR3 has 15 amino acids. Researchers defined stable Graves' hyperthyroidism as no ophthalmopathy progression within 18 months. Lactation, pregnancy, other autoimmune disease or uncontrolled infection excluded patients.

This chain connects TRBV5-1 to TRBJ2-6; D is ambiguous. The specimen was blood. The sequence was collected from a man younger than 35 with Graves' hyperthyroidism. CDR3 sequence reads: CASSPRASGANVLTF. CDR3 in DNA: TGTGCCAGCAGCCCCCGAGCCTCTGGGGCCAACGTCCTGACTTTC.